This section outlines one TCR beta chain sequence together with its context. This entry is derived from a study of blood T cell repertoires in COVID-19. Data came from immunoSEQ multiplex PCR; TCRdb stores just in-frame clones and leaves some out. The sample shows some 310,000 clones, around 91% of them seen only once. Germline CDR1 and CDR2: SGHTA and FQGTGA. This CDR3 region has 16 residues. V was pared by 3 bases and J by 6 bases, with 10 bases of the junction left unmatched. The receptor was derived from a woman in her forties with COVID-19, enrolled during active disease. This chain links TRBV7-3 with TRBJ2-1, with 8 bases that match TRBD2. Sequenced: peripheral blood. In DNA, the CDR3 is TGTGCCAGCAGCTTTAATCCGGGAGGGCCCCTCAATGAGCAGTTCTTC. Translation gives CASSFNPGGPLNEQFF.